A single sample gave rise to the 32 T cell receptor beta chains below, sequenced in a study of blood T cell repertoires in COVID-19. The table came from immunoSEQ multiplex PCR; TCRdb's copy has only in-frame clones and leaves some out. The repertoire includes about 200,000 clones, 75% to 85% of them detected once, and around 14% sits in the top ten. Sequenced: peripheral blood. These receptor sequences come from a human donor in a cohort sampled during active COVID-19.

This clone was detected many times. The chain links TRBV19 to TRBJ1-1; a weak D match, TRBD1 (6 bases). Trimming removed 6 bases from V and 4 bases from J, with 12 bases in between. This CDR3 region has 13 residues. In germline, CDR1 is LNHDA, CDR2 SQIVND (reference sequence). This CDR3 reads CASRRQGGTEAFF. DNA for the CDR3: TGTGCCAGTAGACGTCAAGGGGGCACTGAAGCTTTCTTT.

This clone was found many times. This chain uses TRBV7-8 with TRBJ2-6, with no clear D. The CDR3 has 18 residues. The V end lost 1 base, the J end lost 1 base, and 14 bases lay between the germline ends. The germline gives CDR1 SGHVS, CDR2 FQNEAQ. This CDR3 is CASSLVGLDLSGANVLTF. CDR3 DNA: TGTGCCAGCAGCTTAGTTGGTCTAGATCTGTCTGGGGCCAACGTCCTGACTTTC.

This clone was observed once. The CDR3 DNA follows: TGTGCCAGCGGACCGACAGGGAGCGAGCAGTACTTC. It specifies CASGPTGSEQYF. This chain uses TRBV28 with TRBJ2-7; TRBD1 matches 7 bases. Germline CDR1 is MDHEN and CDR2 is SYDVKM. The CDR3 contains 12 residues. With V trimmed by 8 bases and J by 6 bases, 7 bases remained unmatched. Filled out from reference TRBV28 and TRBJ2-7, the complete variable domain reads DVKVTQSSRYLVKRTGEKVFLECVQDMDHENMFWYRQDPGLGLRLIYFSYDVKMKEKGDIPEGYSVSREKKERFSLILESASTNQTSMYLCASGPTGSEQYFGPGTRLTVT.

This rearrangement joins TRBV10-2 to TRBJ2-7; TRBD1 matches at 10 bases. CDR3 length: 15 residues. The V gene's germline CDR1 is WSHSY and CDR2 SAAADI. The V and J ends lost 6 bases and 5 bases, in that order; junction bases with no gene match: 10. As DNA, the CDR3 is TGCGCCAGCAGATACTCCGGGACAGGGGCGGACGAGCAGTACTTC. Translating it yields CASRYSGTGADEQYF.

The chain is built from TRBV6-2 or TRBV6-3 and TRBJ2-5, with D unclear. CDR1 is MNHEY and CDR2 is SVGEGT in the germline V gene. V was cut by 2 bases and J by 2 bases, with 3 bases left in between. The length of the CDR3 is 12 residues. CDR3 coding DNA: TGTGCCAGCAGTTACACTCAAGAGACCCAGTACTTC. Translated, it gives CASSYTQETQYF.

The chain employs TRBV28 and TRBJ1-6; D unresolved. The CDR3 is 15 amino acids. CDR1 is MDHEN, CDR2 SYDVKM, per germline. Trimming took 6 bases from V and 9 from J, leaving 18 bases between them. The CDR3 loop is CASSLRAVSISPLHF. The CDR3, as DNA: TGTGCCAGCAGCCTGCGGGCGGTGTCGATTTCACCCCTCCACTTT.

This rearrangement joins TRBV7-9 to TRBJ2-7, with 10 bases fitting TRBD2. The CDR3 runs to 15 residues. Per germline, CDR1 SEHNR and CDR2 FQNEAQ (reference sequence). V lost 1 base, J lost 3 bases, and 3 bases stayed unmatched. In DNA form, the CDR3 reads TGTGCCAGCAGCTTAGTAGCTAGCGGGGGCTACGAGCAGTACTTC. Translating it yields CASSLVASGGYEQYF.

This sequence joins TRBV4-1 and TRBJ2-3, with 7 bases matching TRBD1. The CDR3 contains 15 residues. The germline V gene encodes CDR1 MGHRA and CDR2 YSYEKL. Losses at the gene ends were 0 bases for V and 6 bases for J; bases not matched to a gene: 6. The CDR3 reads CASSQELGGSDTQYF. CDR3 sequence (DNA): TGCGCCAGCAGCCAAGAATTAGGGGGCTCTGATACGCAGTATTTT.

The V gene is TRBV6-6, the J gene TRBJ2-7; D remains unclear. Germline V lookup: CDR1 MNHNY, CDR2 SVGAGI (reference sequence). V dropped 5 bases and J dropped 3 bases, with 11 bases sitting between them. CDR3 length equals 13 residues. The CDR3 DNA follows: TGTGCCAGCAGTCCCATCGGTGGCTACGAGCAGTACTTC. Amino acid sequence: CASSPIGGYEQYF.

V is TRBV28 and J is TRBJ2-5, with 9 bases identical to TRBD2. The CDR3 length is 14 residues. Germline trimming cut 2 bases from V and 4 bases from J; bases unmatched to any gene: 2. The germline gives CDR1 MDHEN, CDR2 SYDVKM. The CDR3 region is CASSLAGGGETQYF. CDR3 sequence (DNA): TGTGCCAGCAGTTTAGCGGGAGGGGGAGAGACCCAGTACTTC.

This clone was counted a few times. The chain links TRBV7-2 to TRBJ1-2; D remains ambiguous. This CDR3 contains 14 residues. Trimming removed 1 base from V and 2 bases from J, with 8 bases in between. Germline V gene lookup returns CDR1 SGHTA and CDR2 FQGNSA. For the CDR3, the DNA is TGTGCCAGCAGCTTAGACAGCCTAAACTATGGCTACACCTTC. Translation: CASSLDSLNYGYTF.

This chain links TRBV2 with TRBJ2-5; weak D call: TRBD2 (6 bases). This CDR3 spans 15 amino acids. Deletions cut 8 bases from V and 5 bases from J, with 21 bases between. Looked up from germline, CDR1 is SNHLY and CDR2 is FYNNEI. The CDR3 nucleotides are TGTGCCAGCGGTCCACCGGGACTGGCTTGGGAGACCCAGTACTTC. Amino acid sequence: CASGPPGLAWETQYF.

J is TRBJ1-1 and V is TRBV19, with D possibly being TRBD1 (6 bases). The CDR3 totals 15 residues. V gave up 5 bases and J gave up 2 bases, with 15 bases separating them. The germline V gene encodes CDR1 LNHDA and CDR2 SQIVND (reference sequence). CDR3 loop: CASSASGTHNTEAFF. In DNA, the CDR3 is TGTGCCAGTAGTGCTTCCGGGACACATAACACTGAAGCTTTCTTT.

The V gene is TRBV7-9, the J gene TRBJ1-1; 7 nucleotides align to TRBD1. V gave up 6 bases and J gave up 1 base; unmatched junction bases: 17. The CDR3 loop spans 18 amino acids. Looked up from germline, CDR1 is SEHNR and CDR2 is FQNEAQ (reference sequence). The CDR3 protein is CASSSRDSPGTANTEAFF. The DNA for the CDR3 is TGTGCCAGCAGTTCGCGAGATTCCCCCGGGACAGCGAACACTGAAGCTTTCTTT.

The genes are TRBV5-6 and TRBJ2-7; the D is unclear. Germline CDR1 reads SGHDT; CDR2 reads YYEEEE. The CDR3 contains 15 residues. V lost 2 bases, J lost 0 bases, and 12 bases lay in between. The CDR3 DNA reads TGTGCCAGCAGCTTTCGTCAGACGGGCTCCTACGAGCAGTACTTC. Translated, it gives CASSFRQTGSYEQYF.

The rearrangement uses TRBV29-1 and TRBJ1-1; D ambiguous. Trimming cost V 0 bases and J 7 bases, with 6 bases left between them. Germline CDR1 SQVTM, CDR2 ANQGSEA. This CDR3 is 11 amino acids long. CDR3 residues: CSVEDKLEAFF. CDR3 nucleotides: TGCAGCGTTGAAGATAAACTTGAAGCTTTCTTT.

V and J are TRBV7-9 and TRBJ1-5, with a possible D match to TRBD1 (5 bases). This CDR3 comprises 13 residues. Germline CDR1 is SEHNR and CDR2 is FQNEAQ (reference sequence). The CDR3 DNA reads TGTGCTATCTCCGTGGGGCCCAATCAGCCCCAGCATTTT. Translation gives CAISVGPNQPQHF.

The chain uses TRBV27 and TRBJ1-4; D is possibly TRBD1 (6 bases). V shed 2 bases and J shed 8 bases, with 12 bases lying between them. CDR3 length: 14 residues. Germline loops: CDR1 MNHEY, CDR2 SMNVEV (reference sequence). The CDR3 DNA reads TGTGCCAGCAGTTTACGAGCAACAGGGGAAAAACTGTTTTTT. Its protein is CASSLRATGEKLFF.

The genes are TRBV3-1 (or the pseudogene TRBV3-2) and TRBJ1-1; TRBD1 aligns across 9 bases. The CDR3 length is 14 residues. Germline lookup yields CDR1 LGHDT and CDR2 YNNKEL (reference sequence). After removal of 4 bases from V and 3 bases from J, the junction contained 3 bases not matched to a gene. CDR3 DNA: TGTGCCAGCAGCCGACGGACAGGGGACACTGAAGCTTTCTTT. It encodes CASSRRTGDTEAFF.

This chain connects TRBV15 to TRBJ2-1, with 11 bases that match TRBD1. V gave up 0 bases and J gave up 7 bases; unmatched junction bases: 5. Germline assignment: CDR1 LNHNV and CDR2 YYDKDF (reference sequence). CDR3 size: 16 residues. The CDR3 reads CATSRDAGTGGNEQFF. In nucleotides, the CDR3 is TGTGCCACCAGCAGAGATGCGGGGACAGGGGGAAATGAGCAGTTCTTC.

V is TRBV19 and J is TRBJ2-2, with a tentative D call TRBD1 (5 bases). The CDR3 extends over 16 amino acids. Trimming left V 3 bases short and J 7 bases short, with 18 bases between. The germline gives CDR1 LNHDA, CDR2 SQIVND (reference sequence). The CDR3 bases are TGTGCCAGTAGTATTACTCGTCTCAGGGTAGGCGGGGAGCTGTTTTTT. The encoded protein is CASSITRLRVGGELFF.

This chain uses TRBV5-1 with TRBJ2-7; 10 bases agree with TRBD2. Per germline, CDR1 SGHRS and CDR2 YFSETQ. The CDR3 is 14 residues long. The junction had 4 bases not matched to a gene; V was cut back by 3 bases and J by 4 bases. The chain's CDR3 is CASSSGLARYEQYF. Here the CDR3 DNA reads TGCGCCAGCAGCTCGGGACTAGCGAGATACGAGCAGTACTTC.

The rearrangement links TRBV28 to TRBJ2-3, with D hard to call. The CDR3 is made up of 11 amino acids. The germline gives CDR1 MDHEN, CDR2 SYDVKM. The ends were cut back, 6 bases at V and 8 bases at J, with 9 bases in the middle. The CDR3 DNA follows: TGTGCCAGCAGGATAGGAGTTACGCAGTATTTT. It yields the protein CASRIGVTQYF.

This chain connects TRBV14 to TRBJ2-5, with 7 bases lining up with TRBD1. The junction had 7 bases not matched to a gene; V was cut back by 5 bases and J by 1 base. Germline values: CDR1 SGHDN, CDR2 FVKESK. The CDR3 consists of 15 residues. DNA for the CDR3: TGTGCCAGCAGCAAGGGGGCTATCTTCCAAGAGACCCAGTACTTC. Translation: CASSKGAIFQETQYF. Using reference TRBV14 and TRBJ2-5 for the parts outside the CDR3, the full variable domain is EAGVTQFPSHSVIEKGQTVTLRCDPISGHDNLYWYRRVMGKEIKFLLHFVKESKQDESGMPNNRFLAERTGGTYSTLKVQPAELEDSGVYFCASSKGAIFQETQYFGPGTRLLVL.

V and J are TRBV27 and TRBJ2-7; 7 nucleotides match TRBD1. The CDR3 is 13 amino acids. The V segment lost 3 bases and the J segment 3 bases; nucleotides outside the gene matches: 2. Per the germline V gene, CDR1 is MNHEY and CDR2 is SMNVEV (reference sequence). CDR3 in amino acids: CASSFGTDYEQYF. CDR3 nucleotide sequence: TGTGCCAGCAGTTTCGGGACAGACTACGAGCAGTACTTC.

The chain recombines TRBV18 with TRBJ2-2; a possible D gene is TRBD1 (5 bases). In germline, CDR1 is KGHSH, CDR2 LQKENI. This CDR3 has 14 amino acids. V lost 3 bases and J lost 4, with 9 bases in between. CDR3 sequence reads: CASSPSGLTGELFF. CDR3 DNA: TGTGCCAGCTCACCTTCAGGGCTCACCGGGGAGCTGTTTTTT.

This sequence joins TRBV7-8 and TRBJ1-2, with a tentative D call TRBD1 (5 bases). With 3 bases removed from V and 3 bases from J, the gap between germline ends came to 14 bases. CDR1 is SGHVS, CDR2 FQNEAQ, per germline. CDR3 size: 15 residues. CDR3 DNA sequence: TGTGCCAGCAGCTTCGGTGGGGCGCGAGACTATGGCTACACCTTC. Its protein is CASSFGGARDYGYTF.

This chain connects TRBV29-1 to TRBJ2-5; TRBD1 aligns across 7 bases. Trimming took 5 bases from V and 1 from J; bases not matched to a gene: 4. This CDR3 has 13 amino acids. Per germline, CDR1 SQVTM and CDR2 ANQGSEA. Here the CDR3 reads CSVKQGFQETQYF. The CDR3 coding sequence is TGCAGCGTTAAACAGGGGTTCCAAGAGACCCAGTACTTC. The full variable domain, rest sourced from reference TRBV29-1 and TRBJ2-5, is SAVISQKPSRDICQRGTSLTIQCQVDSQVTMMFWYRQQPGQSLTLIATANQGSEATYESGFVIDKFPISRPNLTFSTLTVSNMSPEDSSIYLCSVKQGFQETQYFGPGTRLLVL.

The chain employs TRBV19 and TRBJ1-2; possible D gene TRBD1, 6 bases. Germline V gene sequence: CDR1 LNHDA, CDR2 SQIVND (reference sequence). The CDR3 runs 13 residues. V lost 5 bases to trimming and J lost 4 bases, with 11 bases between them. The chain's CDR3 is CASSPGQSYGYTF. The CDR3 nucleotides read TGTGCCAGTAGTCCCGGACAGAGCTATGGCTACACCTTC.

The chain couples TRBV18 to TRBJ2-2; D unclear. Trimming took off 5 bases at V and 0 bases at J, with 4 bases between the two ends. CDR3 length equals 13 residues. Germline lookup yields CDR1 KGHSH and CDR2 LQKENI. Written as DNA, the CDR3 is TGTGCCAGCTCAAACACGAACACCGGGGAGCTGTTTTTT. Translation gives CASSNTNTGELFF.

The V call is TRBV6-1, the J call TRBJ2-7, with 7 bases aligning to TRBD2. The CDR3 consists of 14 residues. The V gene's germline CDR1 is MNHNS and CDR2 SASEGT. V shed 2 bases and J 7 bases; nucleotides not matched to a gene: 8. The CDR3 sequence is CASSERGRAEEQYF. The CDR3 bases are TGTGCCAGCAGTGAACGGGGGAGGGCTGAAGAGCAGTACTTC.

The chain links TRBV5-4 to TRBJ2-1; D perhaps matches TRBD1 (6 bases). Trimming stripped 0 bases from V and 4 bases from J, with 8 bases between. CDR1 and CDR2 (germline): SGHNT, YYREEE (reference sequence). The CDR3 is made up of 14 amino acids. CDR3 loop: CASSLGGLYNEQFF. CDR3 DNA sequence: TGTGCCAGCAGCTTGGGGGGGCTTTACAATGAGCAGTTCTTC.